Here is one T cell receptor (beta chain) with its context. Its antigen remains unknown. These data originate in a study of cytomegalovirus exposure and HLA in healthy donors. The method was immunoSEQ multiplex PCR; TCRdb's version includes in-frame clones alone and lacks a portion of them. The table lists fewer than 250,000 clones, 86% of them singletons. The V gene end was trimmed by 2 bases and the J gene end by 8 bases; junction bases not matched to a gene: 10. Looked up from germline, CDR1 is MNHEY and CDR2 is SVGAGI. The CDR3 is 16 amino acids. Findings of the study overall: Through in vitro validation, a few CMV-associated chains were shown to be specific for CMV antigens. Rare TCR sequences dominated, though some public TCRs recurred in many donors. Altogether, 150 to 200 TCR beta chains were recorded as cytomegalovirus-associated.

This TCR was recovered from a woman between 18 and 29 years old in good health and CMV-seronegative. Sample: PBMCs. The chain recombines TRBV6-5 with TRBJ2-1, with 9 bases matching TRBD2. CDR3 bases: TGTGCCAGCAGTTACGGGCGGACTAGCGTGGGGGATGAGCAGTTCTTC. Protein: CASSYGRTSVGDEQFF.